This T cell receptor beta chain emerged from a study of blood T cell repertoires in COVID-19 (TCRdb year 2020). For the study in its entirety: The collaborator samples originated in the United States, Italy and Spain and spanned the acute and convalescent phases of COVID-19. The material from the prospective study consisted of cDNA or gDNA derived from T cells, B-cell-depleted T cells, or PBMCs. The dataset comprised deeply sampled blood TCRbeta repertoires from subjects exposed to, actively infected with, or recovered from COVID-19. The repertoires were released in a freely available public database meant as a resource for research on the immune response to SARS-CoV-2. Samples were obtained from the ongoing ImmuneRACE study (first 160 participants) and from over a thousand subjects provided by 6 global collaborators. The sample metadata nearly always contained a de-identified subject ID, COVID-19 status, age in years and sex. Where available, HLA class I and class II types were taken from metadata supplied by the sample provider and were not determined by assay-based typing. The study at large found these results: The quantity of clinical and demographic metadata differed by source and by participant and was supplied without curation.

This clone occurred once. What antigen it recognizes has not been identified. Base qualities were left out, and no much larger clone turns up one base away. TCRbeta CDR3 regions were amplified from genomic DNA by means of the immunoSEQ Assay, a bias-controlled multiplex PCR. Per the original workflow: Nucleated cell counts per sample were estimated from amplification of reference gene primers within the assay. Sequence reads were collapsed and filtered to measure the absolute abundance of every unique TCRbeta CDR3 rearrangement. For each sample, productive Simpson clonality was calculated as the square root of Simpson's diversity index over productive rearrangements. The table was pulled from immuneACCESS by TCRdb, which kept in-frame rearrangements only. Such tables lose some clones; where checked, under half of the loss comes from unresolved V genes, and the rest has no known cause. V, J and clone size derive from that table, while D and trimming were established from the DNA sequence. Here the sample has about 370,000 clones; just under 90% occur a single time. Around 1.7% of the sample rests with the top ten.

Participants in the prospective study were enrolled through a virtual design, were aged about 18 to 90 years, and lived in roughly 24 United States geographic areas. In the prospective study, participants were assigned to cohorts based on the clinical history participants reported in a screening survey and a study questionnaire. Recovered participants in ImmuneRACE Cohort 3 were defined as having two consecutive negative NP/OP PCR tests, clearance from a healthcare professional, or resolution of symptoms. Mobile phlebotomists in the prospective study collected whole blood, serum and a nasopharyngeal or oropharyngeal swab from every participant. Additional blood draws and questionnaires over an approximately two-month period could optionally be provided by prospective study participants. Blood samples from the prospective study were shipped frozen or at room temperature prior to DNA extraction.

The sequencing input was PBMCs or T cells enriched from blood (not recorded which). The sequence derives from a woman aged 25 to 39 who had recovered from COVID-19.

DNA sequence: TGTGCCAGTAGTATAGACGGAGCAATTGGGCCCCAGCATTTT. It encodes CASSIDGAIGPQHF. The chain uses TRBV19 and TRBJ1-5; no confident D gene assignment can be made. CDR1 and CDR2, per the germline V gene (reference sequence), are LNHDA and SQIVND. The CDR3 starts with the cysteine, ends with the phenylalanine, and has 14 residues. Only the CDR3 part of the read is kept: 42 bases, read in frame from the first base. V loses 0 bases, J loses 9 bases, and the germline ends lie 12 bases apart.